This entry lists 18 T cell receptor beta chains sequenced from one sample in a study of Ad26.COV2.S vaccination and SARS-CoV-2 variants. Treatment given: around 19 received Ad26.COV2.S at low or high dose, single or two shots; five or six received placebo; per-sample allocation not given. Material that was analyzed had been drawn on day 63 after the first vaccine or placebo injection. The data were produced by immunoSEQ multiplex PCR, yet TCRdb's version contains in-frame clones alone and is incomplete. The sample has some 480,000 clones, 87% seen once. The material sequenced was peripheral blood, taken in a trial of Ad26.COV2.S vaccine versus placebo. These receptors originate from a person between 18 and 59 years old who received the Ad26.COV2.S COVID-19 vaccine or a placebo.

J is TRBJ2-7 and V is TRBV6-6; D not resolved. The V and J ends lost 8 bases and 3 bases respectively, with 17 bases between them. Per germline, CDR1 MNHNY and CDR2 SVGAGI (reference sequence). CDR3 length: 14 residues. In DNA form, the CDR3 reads TGTGCCAGCCAGGTGACTTTTTATAACTACGAGCAGTACTTC. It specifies CASQVTFYNYEQYF.

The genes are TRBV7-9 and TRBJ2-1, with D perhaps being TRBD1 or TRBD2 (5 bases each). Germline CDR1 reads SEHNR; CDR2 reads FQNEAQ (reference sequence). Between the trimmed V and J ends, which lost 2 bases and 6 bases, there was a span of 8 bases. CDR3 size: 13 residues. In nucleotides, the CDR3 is TGTGCCAGCAGCTTACCGGGACCCAATGAGCAGTTCTTC. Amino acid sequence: CASSLPGPNEQFF.

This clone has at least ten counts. CDR3 region: CASSYRDNTDTQYF. For the CDR3, the DNA is TGTGCCAGCAGCTACAGGGATAACACAGATACGCAGTATTTT. The rearrangement joins TRBV7-9 to TRBJ2-3; a possible D gene is TRBD1 (6 bases). CDR1 and CDR2 from the germline V gene are SEHNR and FQNEAQ (reference sequence). CDR3 length equals 14 residues. V gave up 4 bases and J gave up 2 bases, with 10 bases separating them.

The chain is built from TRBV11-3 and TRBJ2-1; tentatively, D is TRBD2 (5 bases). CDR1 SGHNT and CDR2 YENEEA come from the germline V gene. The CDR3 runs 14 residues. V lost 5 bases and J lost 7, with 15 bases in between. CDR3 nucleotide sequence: TGTGCCAGCAGCCTCGGGAAGGGCGGAAATGAGCAGTTCTTC. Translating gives CASSLGKGGNEQFF. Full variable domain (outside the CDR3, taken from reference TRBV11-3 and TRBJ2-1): EAGVVQSPRYKIIEKKQPVAFWCNPISGHNTLYWYLQNLGQGPELLIRYENEEAVDDSQLPKDRFSAERLKGVDSTLKIQPAELGDSAVYLCASSLGKGGNEQFFGPGTRLTVL.

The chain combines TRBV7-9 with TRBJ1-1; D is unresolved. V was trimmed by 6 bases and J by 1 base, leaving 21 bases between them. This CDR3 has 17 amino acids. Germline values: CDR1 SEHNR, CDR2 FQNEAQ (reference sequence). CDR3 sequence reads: CASSFSPRVGKNTEAFF. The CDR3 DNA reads TGTGCCAGCAGTTTTTCCCCTCGGGTGGGGAAGAACACTGAAGCTTTCTTT.

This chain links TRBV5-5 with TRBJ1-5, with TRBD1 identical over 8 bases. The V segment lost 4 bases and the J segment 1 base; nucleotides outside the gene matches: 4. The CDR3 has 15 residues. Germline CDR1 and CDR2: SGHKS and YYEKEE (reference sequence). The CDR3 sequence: CASSQGALSNQPQHF. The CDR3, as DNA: TGTGCCAGCAGCCAGGGGGCTCTCAGCAATCAGCCCCAGCATTTT.

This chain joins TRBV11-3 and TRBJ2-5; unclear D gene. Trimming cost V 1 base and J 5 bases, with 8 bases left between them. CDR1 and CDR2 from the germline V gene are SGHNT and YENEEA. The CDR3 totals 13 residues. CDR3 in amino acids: CASSLGASETQYF. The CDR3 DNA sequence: TGTGCCAGCAGCTTAGGTGCGTCGGAGACCCAGTACTTC.

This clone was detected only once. The CDR3 is CASSPETSYNEQFF. The CDR3 DNA reads TGTGCCAGCAGCCCAGAGACTTCCTACAATGAGCAGTTCTTC. The V call is TRBV7-2, the J call TRBJ2-1; the D is unclear. The germline gives CDR1 SGHTA, CDR2 FQGNSA. This CDR3 spans 14 amino acids. Trimming shortened V by 5 bases and J by 1 base, and 9 bases separated the two germline ends.

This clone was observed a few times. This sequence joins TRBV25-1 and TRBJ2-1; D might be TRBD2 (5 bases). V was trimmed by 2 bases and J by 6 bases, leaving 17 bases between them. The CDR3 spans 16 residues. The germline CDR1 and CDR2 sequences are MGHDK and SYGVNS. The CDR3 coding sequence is TGTGCCAGCAGTGAAGTCGGGGTAGGGAAACGCAATGAGCAGTTCTTC. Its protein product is CASSEVGVGKRNEQFF. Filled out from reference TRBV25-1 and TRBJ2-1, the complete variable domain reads EADIYQTPRYLVIGTGKKITLECSQTMGHDKMYWYQQDPGMELHLIHYSYGVNSTEKGDLSSESTVSRIRTEHFPLTLESARPSHTSQYLCASSEVGVGKRNEQFFGPGTRLTVL.

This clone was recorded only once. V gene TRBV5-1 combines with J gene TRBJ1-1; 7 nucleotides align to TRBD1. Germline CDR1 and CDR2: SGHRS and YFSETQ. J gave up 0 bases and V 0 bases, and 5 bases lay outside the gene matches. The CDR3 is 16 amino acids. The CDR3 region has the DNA TGCGCCAGCAGCTTGGCTCGGGACAGACTGAACACTGAAGCTTTCTTT. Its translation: CASSLARDRLNTEAFF.

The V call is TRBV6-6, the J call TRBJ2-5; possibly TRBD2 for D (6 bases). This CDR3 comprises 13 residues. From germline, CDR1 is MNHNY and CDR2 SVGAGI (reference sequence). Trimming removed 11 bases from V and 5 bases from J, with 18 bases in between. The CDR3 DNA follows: TGTGCCCTCAGCACTAGCAGGATGGAGACCCAGTACTTC. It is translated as CALSTSRMETQYF.

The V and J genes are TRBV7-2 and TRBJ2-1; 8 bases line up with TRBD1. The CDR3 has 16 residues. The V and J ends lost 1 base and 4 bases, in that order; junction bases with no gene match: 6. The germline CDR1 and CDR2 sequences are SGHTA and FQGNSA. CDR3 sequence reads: CASSLGATGVYNEQFF. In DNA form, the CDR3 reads TGTGCCAGCAGCTTAGGAGCGACAGGGGTGTACAATGAGCAGTTCTTC.

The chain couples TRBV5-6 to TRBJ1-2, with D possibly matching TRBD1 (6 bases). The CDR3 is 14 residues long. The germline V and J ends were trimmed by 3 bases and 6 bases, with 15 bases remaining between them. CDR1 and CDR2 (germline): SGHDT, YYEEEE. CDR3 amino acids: CASSSLMGGDGYTF. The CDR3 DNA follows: TGTGCCAGCAGCTCCCTCATGGGGGGCGATGGCTACACCTTC.

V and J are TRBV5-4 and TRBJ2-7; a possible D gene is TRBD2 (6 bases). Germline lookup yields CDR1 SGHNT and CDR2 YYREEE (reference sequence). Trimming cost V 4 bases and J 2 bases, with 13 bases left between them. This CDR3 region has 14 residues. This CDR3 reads CASSGGTFTYEQYF. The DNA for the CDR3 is TGTGCCAGCAGCGGGGGGACTTTCACCTACGAGCAGTACTTC. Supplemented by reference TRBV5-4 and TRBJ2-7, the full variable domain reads ETGVTQSPTHLIKTRGQQVTLRCSSQSGHNTVSWYQQALGQGPQFIFQYYREEENGRGNFPPRFSGLQFPNYSSELNVNALELDDSALYLCASSGGTFTYEQYFGPGTRLTVT.

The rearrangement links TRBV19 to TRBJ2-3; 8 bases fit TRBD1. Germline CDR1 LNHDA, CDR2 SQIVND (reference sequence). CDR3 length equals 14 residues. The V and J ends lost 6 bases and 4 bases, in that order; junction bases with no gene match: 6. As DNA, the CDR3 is TGTGCCAGTAGCAACAGGGGGGAGTCAGATACGCAGTATTTT. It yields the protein CASSNRGESDTQYF.

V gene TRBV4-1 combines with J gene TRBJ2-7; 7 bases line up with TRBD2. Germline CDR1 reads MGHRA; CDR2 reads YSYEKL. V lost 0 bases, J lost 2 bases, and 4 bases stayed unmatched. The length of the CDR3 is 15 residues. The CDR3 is CASSQDRGRAYEQYF. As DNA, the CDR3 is TGCGCCAGCAGCCAAGATCGAGGGAGGGCCTACGAGCAGTACTTC.

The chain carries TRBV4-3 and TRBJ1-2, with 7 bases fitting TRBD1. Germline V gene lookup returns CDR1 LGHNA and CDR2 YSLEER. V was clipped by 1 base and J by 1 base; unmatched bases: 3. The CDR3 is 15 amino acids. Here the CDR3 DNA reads TGCGCCAGCAGCCAAGGGACAGGTGATAACTATGGCTACACCTTC. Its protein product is CASSQGTGDNYGYTF.

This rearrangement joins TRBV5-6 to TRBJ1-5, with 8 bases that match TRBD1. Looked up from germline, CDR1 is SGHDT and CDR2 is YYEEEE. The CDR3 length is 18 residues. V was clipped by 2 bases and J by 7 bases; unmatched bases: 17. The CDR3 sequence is CASSFSRGQDRFGQPQHF. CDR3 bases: TGTGCCAGCAGCTTCTCCCGGGGACAGGATCGGTTTGGACAGCCCCAGCATTTT.